Here is one T cell receptor (beta chain) with its context. Other DNA sequences in the sample encode the same CDR3. The CDR3 has 13 residues. Looked up from germline, CDR1 is SEHNR and CDR2 is FQNEAQ (reference sequence). V dropped 3 bases and J dropped 5 bases, with 10 bases sitting between them. This sample stems from a study of shared clonotypes between healthy human individuals. The assay was immunoSEQ multiplex PCR, and TCRdb's table has in-frame clones only and misses some. The table includes around 2.5 million clones, roughly 93% detected once. Specimen: naive CD4+ T cells from PBMCs. Sample subset: CD45RA+ positively selected. This clonotype originated in a man aged 18 to 30 in good health. Some clones in this sample may be carry-over from other donors' samples. The rearrangement joins TRBV7-9 to TRBJ2-5; D may be TRBD1 (5 bases). CDR3 sequence reads: CASSLLGAETQYF. DNA of the CDR3: TGTGCCAGCAGCTTGTTAGGGGCCGAGACCCAGTACTTC.